This TCR beta chain was identified during a study of molecular identifiers for immune sequencing clone quantification. Previously reported methods and listed TCR primers produced the bulk TCR libraries. TCRdb re-called the PCR reads with MiXCR, one entry per CDR3 protein. The sample shows under 600,000 distinct CDR3 sequences, about 20% of them seen only once. It was from roughly 21,000 to 960,000 sorted cells, with 10%, 30% or 50% RNA, that naive CD8 libraries came. A note on this clonotype: Its target is unknown. Mismatch with germline at one junction end may stem from a read error.

This CDR3 has 13 amino acids. Germline assignment: CDR1 ENHRY and CDR2 SYGVKD. Study-wide results and limits: Beyond 20 RNA copies, clones held over 99% of effector molecules, compared with under 1% in naive cells.

J is TRBJ2-7 and V is TRBV10-3, with 9 bases lining up with TRBD1. This receptor was taken from a human donor in good health. Some libraries in this study had Jurkat cell RNA spiked in. The sequenced sample was naive CD8+ T cells from blood, with Jurkat cell RNA spiked in. Subset defined: FACS-sorted CD8+CD4-CCR7+CD45RA+ naive T cells. In DNA, the CDR3 is TGTGCCATCCGTGACAGGGGGTTCGACGAGCAGTACTTC. Protein: CAIRDRGFDEQYF.